The 8 T cell receptor beta chains presented below share a single source sample, sequenced in a study of PD-L1 blockade in urothelial cancer (dated by TCRdb to the late 2010s). This sample's time point label indicates: pretreatment peripheral blood. The library was generated by the immunoSEQ multiplex PCR assay. TCRdb obtained this table from immuneACCESS and retained in-frame rearrangements with V and J assigned. These tables miss some clones; where compared with another copy, unresolved V genes account for less than half of the shortfall, and the remainder is unexplained. Within this sample are roughly 67,000 clones, with roughly 86% of them counted one time only. The ten largest clones take up under 15% of the sample. Sequencing was performed on PBMCs, taken around atezolizumab (anti-PD-L1) treatment. Receptors were obtained from a man aged 60 to 75 with urothelial cancer.

The chain joins TRBV4-2 to TRBJ2-2; D is perhaps TRBD2 (6 bases). V lost 3 bases, J lost 1 base, and 18 bases lay in between. Germline loops: CDR1 LGHNA, CDR2 YNFKEQ. The CDR3 is 18 amino acids. The CDR3 spells CASSQGSTRGMNTGELFF. The DNA of the CDR3 is TGTGCCAGCAGCCAGGGCTCAACCCGGGGGATGAACACCGGGGAGCTGTTTTTT.

The CDR3 bases are TGCAGCGTTGAAAGAGGGCCTGGAAACACCATATATTTT. It translates to CSVERGPGNTIYF. The chain has TRBV29-1 and TRBJ1-3; D uncertain. Germline CDR1 and CDR2: SQVTM and ANQGSEA. V gave up 2 bases and J gave up 2 bases, with 7 bases separating them. This CDR3 region has 13 residues.

This sequence joins TRBV7-3 and TRBJ1-1; 9 bases align to TRBD1. CDR1 is SGHTA and CDR2 is FQGTGA in the germline V gene. Trimming at V came to 0 bases and at J to 6 bases, leaving 5 bases not matched to a gene. This CDR3 is built from 15 residues. The CDR3 reads CASSLTGQGVSEAFF. The CDR3 DNA reads TGTGCCAGCAGCTTAACGGGACAGGGAGTCTCTGAAGCTTTCTTT.

The chain employs TRBV27 and TRBJ1-5, with 9 nucleotides matching TRBD1. Germline lookup yields CDR1 MNHEY and CDR2 SMNVEV (reference sequence). This CDR3 spans 14 amino acids. V gave up 5 bases and J gave up 10 bases; unmatched junction bases: 9. The CDR3 sequence: CASSARTGVSPQHF. CDR3 nucleotides: TGTGCCAGCAGTGCTCGGACAGGGGTTAGCCCCCAGCATTTT.

This chain joins TRBV28 and TRBJ2-1; 9 positions agree with TRBD1. V dropped 3 bases and J dropped 8; count of bases not matched to a gene: 8. Germline CDR1 MDHEN, CDR2 SYDVKM. The CDR3 has 15 residues. The CDR3 protein is CASSFSGQGFDEQFF. Written as DNA, the CDR3 is TGTGCCAGCAGTTTTTCGGGACAGGGATTCGATGAGCAGTTCTTC.

The chain recombines TRBV10-3 with TRBJ1-6; TRBD1 aligns across 7 bases. V gave up 8 bases and J gave up 7 bases; unmatched junction bases: 5. The CDR3 sequence is 13 residues long. CDR1 and CDR2 from the germline V gene are ENHRY and SYGVKD. The CDR3 here is CAIQGTDNSPLHF. Here the CDR3 DNA reads TGTGCCATCCAGGGGACAGACAATTCACCCCTCCACTTT.

The count of this clone is one. The J gene is TRBJ2-1, the V gene TRBV7-3; 10 positions match TRBD2. Unmatched junction bases numbered 12, after V lost 4 bases and J lost 9 bases. This CDR3 spans 16 amino acids. Germline loops: CDR1 SGHTA, CDR2 FQGTGA. This chain's CDR3 is CASSSPGGAGGAEQFF. In DNA form, the CDR3 reads TGTGCCAGCAGCTCCCCGGGGGGAGCGGGGGGGGCTGAGCAGTTCTTC.

This chain uses TRBV6-6 with TRBJ1-6, with 10 nucleotides matching TRBD1. V lost 3 bases and J lost 7; bases outside the gene matches: 3. CDR1 and CDR2 from the germline V gene are MNHNY and SVGAGI (reference sequence). The CDR3 consists of 15 residues. This CDR3 is CASSYDRGLNSPLHF. The CDR3 region has the DNA TGTGCCAGCAGTTATGACAGGGGGCTGAATTCACCCCTCCACTTT.